The rows below give T cell receptor beta chains drawn from one sample of a study of OX40 agonist ivuxolimab in advanced cancers. The protocol was immunoSEQ multiplex PCR, while the TCRdb copy is restricted to in-frame clones and leaves out a portion. The table records about 20,000 clones, 80% to 85% of them present only once. The source was CD4+ or CD8+ T cells sorted from blood, collected in a trial of the OX40 agonist ivuxolimab. The source is an adult with an advanced solid tumor such as melanoma, head and neck, liver or kidney cancer. Both conserved end residues are part of each CDR3. A D gene is named only where the DNA matches it firmly. The size entry is marked missing in some rows and otherwise reads once, few, many or a size class.

TGTGCCAGCAGCCCCCGGGGCAGGGGCGAGCAGTACTTC	CASSPRGRGEQYF	-	TRBV7-9	TRBJ2-7	-
TGCGCCAGCAGCCAAGATAGGGGCTGGCTTGAAGCTTTCTTT	CASSQDRGWLEAFF	-	TRBV4-1	TRBJ1-1	-
TGCGCCAGTGGACTAGCGGGAGGCCTCTCCTACAATGAGCAGTTCTTC	CASGLAGGLSYNEQFF	-	TRBV23-1	TRBJ2-1	TRBD2
TGTGCCAGCAGTTACGGGGCGGGGGCCTACAATGAGCAGTTCTTC	CASSYGAGAYNEQFF	-	TRBV6-5	TRBJ2-1	TRBD2
TGCGCCAGCAGACATTCAGGGGCCGGGGAGCTGTTTTTT	CASRHSGAGELFF	-	TRBV4-1	TRBJ2-2	-
TGTGCCAGCTCCGACGGGGGGCCCAATCAGCCCCAGCATTTT	CASSDGGPNQPQHF	once	TRBV27	TRBJ1-5	-
TGTGCCATCAGCGACAACAATGAGCAGTTCTTC	CAISDNNEQFF	-	TRBV10-3	TRBJ2-1	-
TGTGCCAGTACCGGCCTATTACGGGGCTACACCTTC	CASTGLLRGYTF	-	TRBV19	TRBJ1-2	-
TGTGCCAGCAGTCCCCTGTGGGTGAACACTGAAGCTTTCTTT	CASSPLWVNTEAFF	few	TRBV6-6	TRBJ1-1	-
TGTGCCAGCAGCTTATTCATAAATGAGCAGTTCTTC	CASSLFINEQFF	-	TRBV7-9	TRBJ2-1	-
TGTGCCAGTAGTATCCACCCTTTCGAAGCGCTGAACACTGAAGCTTTCTTT	CASSIHPFEALNTEAFF	-	TRBV19	TRBJ1-1	-
TGTGCCAGCAGCTCAACAGGGGGCGCATACGAGCAGTACTTC	CASSSTGGAYEQYF	-	TRBV7-2	TRBJ2-7	TRBD1
TGTGCCAGCAGCGCCGGAGCGGGGGGGCCGGACGAGCAGTACTTC	CASSAGAGGPDEQYF	-	TRBV5-4	TRBJ2-7	TRBD2
TGTGCCAGCAGTTATTTGAAGGGGGCCGTCACCGGGGAGCTGTTTTTT	CASSYLKGAVTGELFF	-	TRBV6-9	TRBJ2-2	TRBD1
TGTGCCAGCAGCTTAGCGGAAATTACCTTAGGCTATGGCTACACCTTC	CASSLAEITLGYGYTF	-	TRBV7-9	TRBJ1-2	-
TGTACCAGCAGTTTATCAGGATGGACAGATACGCAGTATTTT	CTSSLSGWTDTQYF	-	TRBV27	TRBJ2-3	-
TGTGCCAGCAGTTACCGGGAGGGTTTGGGGAACACTGAAGCTTTCTTT	CASSYREGLGNTEAFF	-	TRBV6-5	TRBJ1-1	-
TGTGCCAGAAGACAGGGGCCTGGAAACACCATATATTTT	CARRQGPGNTIYF	-	TRBV2	TRBJ1-3	TRBD1
TGTGCCAGTAGTATAGAACCAGGGAACACTGAAGCTTTCTTT	CASSIEPGNTEAFF	-	TRBV19	TRBJ1-1	-
TGTGCCAGCAGCTCCACAGGGGCGGGCGAGCAGTACTTC	CASSSTGAGEQYF	few	TRBV13	TRBJ2-7	TRBD1
TGTGCCAGTAGTATAGGAGAACGACGCGAGCAGTACTTC	CASSIGERREQYF	many	TRBV19	TRBJ2-7	-
TGTGCCAGCAGCTTTGGGGGAGCCCCCGGGGAGCTGTTTTTT	CASSFGGAPGELFF	-	TRBV9	TRBJ2-2	-
TGCGCCAGCAGCCAAGACCGTGCGGGGAGCACAGATACGCAGTATTTT	CASSQDRAGSTDTQYF	-	TRBV4-3	TRBJ2-3	-
TGCGCCAGCAGCCAAGAGATAGCGGGACAGTCCGGGGAGCTGTTTTTT	CASSQEIAGQSGELFF	-	TRBV4-3	TRBJ2-2	-
TGTGCCAGCAGCCTAGGGAGGAGGCGGGATTGGGACAATGAGCAGTTCTTC	CASSLGRRRDWDNEQFF	once	TRBV9	TRBJ2-1	-
TGTGCCAGCAGAGATAACAGGTACCAAGAGACCCAGTACTTC	CASRDNRYQETQYF	-	TRBV25-1	TRBJ2-5	-
TGCGCCAGCAGCTTGGGAGGGTACAATGAGCAGTTCTTC	CASSLGGYNEQFF	-	TRBV5-1	TRBJ2-1	-
TGTGCCAGCAGATTCTTAGGGGAGCTGTTTTTT	CASRFLGELFF	-	TRBV6-5	TRBJ2-2	-
TGTGCCAGCAGCTTATGGGGGTACAATGAGCAGTTCTTC	CASSLWGYNEQFF	-	TRBV13	TRBJ2-1	-
TGTGCCAGTAGTTACAGGGTGGGCACTGAAGCTTTCTTT	CASSYRVGTEAFF	-	TRBV19	TRBJ1-1	-
TGTGCCAGTACCCCTAAAGGGGGCTATGGCTACACCTTC	CASTPKGGYGYTF	-	TRBV19	TRBJ1-2	-
TGTGCCACCCTGCTACTGAGCGGACATAGCTCCTACGAGCAGTACTTC	CATLLLSGHSSYEQYF	-	TRBV2	TRBJ2-7	-
TGCAGCGTTGTGGACAGCAATCAGCCCCAGCATTTT	CSVVDSNQPQHF	-	TRBV29-1	TRBJ1-5	-
TGCGCCAGCAGCGGGGGCCTTCCCTACGAGCAGTACTTC	CASSGGLPYEQYF	-	TRBV5-1	TRBJ2-7	-
TGTGCTAGCAGCTTAGGGCGCAGGCATAACACTGAAGCTTTCTTT	CASSLGRRHNTEAFF	-	TRBV7-7	TRBJ1-1	-
TGTGCCAGCAGCTTAAAAAGGACAGGGAGCACAGATACGCAGTATTTT	CASSLKRTGSTDTQYF	few	TRBV11-1	TRBJ2-3	TRBD1
TGCGCCAGCAGCTTGGGAGCATCCTACGAGCAGTACTTC	CASSLGASYEQYF	-	TRBV5-1	TRBJ2-7	-
TGTGCCAGCAGGGCCGGGACAGGGGCCTACGAGCAGTACTTC	CASRAGTGAYEQYF	once	TRBV5-4	TRBJ2-7	TRBD1
TGTGCCAGCAGTCCCCCGACAGGGACTGGGGCCAACGTCCTGACTTTC	CASSPPTGTGANVLTF	-	TRBV9	TRBJ2-6	TRBD1
TGTGCCAGCAGTCCAGACTTTAACAATGAGCAGTTCTTC	CASSPDFNNEQFF	few	TRBV6-5	TRBJ2-1	-
TGTGCCAGCAGCCCGGGGAGGGGCACAGATACGCAGTATTTT	CASSPGRGTDTQYF	-	TRBV13	TRBJ2-3	TRBD2
TGTGCCAGCAGCTTAGTTCCCAGTTTGGCGGGAGAGGGGAATGAGCAGTTCTTC	CASSLVPSLAGEGNEQFF	-	TRBV11-2	TRBJ2-1	TRBD2